Reported below is one TCR beta chain. Antigen: not known. The sample has other DNA sequences that encode this CDR3 too. The germline gives CDR1 KGHSH, CDR2 LQKENI. CDR3 length: 12 residues. The V end was cut by 3 bases, the J end by 3 bases, with 5 bases between. This sample is part of a study of shared clonotypes between healthy human individuals. Study-level points and caveats: An expected dependence of interdonor clonotype sharing on sequencing depth was noted.

Sequencing used immunoSEQ multiplex PCR; TCRdb keeps in-frame clones, though not all of them. This sample has approximately 1,500,000 clones, with about 98% found just once. This chain links TRBV18 with TRBJ2-5; D is unclear. This TCR was sampled from a man aged 25 to 40 in good health. Sequenced sample: naive CD4+ T cells sorted from blood. Subset noted: CD45RA+ positively selected. CDR3 DNA: TGTGCCAGCTCACCCTCCAAAGAGACCCAGTACTTC. This translates into CASSPSKETQYF.